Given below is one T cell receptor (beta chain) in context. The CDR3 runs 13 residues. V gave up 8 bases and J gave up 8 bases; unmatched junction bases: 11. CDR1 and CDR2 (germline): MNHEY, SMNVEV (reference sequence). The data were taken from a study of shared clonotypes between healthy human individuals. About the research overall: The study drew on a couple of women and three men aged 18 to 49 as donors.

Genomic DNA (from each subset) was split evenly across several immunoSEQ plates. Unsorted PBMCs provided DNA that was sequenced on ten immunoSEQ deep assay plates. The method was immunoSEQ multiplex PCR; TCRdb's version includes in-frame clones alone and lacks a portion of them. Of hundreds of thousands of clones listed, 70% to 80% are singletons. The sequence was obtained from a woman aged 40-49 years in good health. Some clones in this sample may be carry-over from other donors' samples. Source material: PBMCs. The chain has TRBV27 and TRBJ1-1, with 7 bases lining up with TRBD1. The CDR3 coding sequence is TGTGCCAGCGCGGGCCAGGGGGTCGGCGAAGCTTTCTTT. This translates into CASAGQGVGEAFF.